These T cell receptor beta chains were read from a single sample in a study of blood T cells in healthy people across ages. MiXCR, applied by TCRdb to the 5' RACE reads, yields one record per CDR3 protein. The table includes roughly 700,000 distinct CDR3 sequences, about 52% detected once. Sequencing was performed on blood. The source is a woman between 55 and 75 years old in good health. The CDR3 runs from the conserved cysteine through the conserved F or W. Fields, in order: J gene, V gene, CDR3 length, CDR3 protein.

TRBJ1-6	TRBV5-1	14	CASSLAGFGSPLHF
TRBJ2-1	TRBV12-5	20	CASGLDAWRDQSHHSNEQFF
TRBJ1-2	TRBV29-1	15	CSVEGSAKGLYGYTF
TRBJ2-7	TRBV20-1	15	CSARPASGSPYEQYF
TRBJ2-5	TRBV2	14	CASRPTGGGETQYF
TRBJ2-3	TRBV6-2/TRBV6-3	14	CASSPSGSTDTQYF
TRBJ1-1	TRBV6-2/TRBV6-3	13	CASSYEWGIEAFF
TRBJ1-2	TRBV12-3/TRBV12-4	14	CASSLAGANYGYTF
TRBJ2-7	TRBV18	15	CASLAGTSGSYEQYF
TRBJ2-7	TRBV20-1	16	CSARGVAGGPVYEQYF
-	TRBV6-1	14	CASMRWGREYEQYF
TRBJ2-4	TRBV20-1	15	CSAFGRAVAKNIQYF
TRBJ1-2	TRBV5-1	13	CASSLEGTGFYTF
TRBJ2-5	TRBV4-3	14	CASRRASGSNEQYF
TRBJ2-7	TRBV7-9	17	CASSKMPGLAFSYEQYF
TRBJ1-5	TRBV7-2	13	CASSPRVDQPQHF
TRBJ2-1	TRBV5-6	16	CASSLRGTSGRNEQFF
TRBJ2-3	TRBV18	19	CASSPSRHAGTVLTDTQYF
TRBJ2-3	TRBV7-8	15	CASSLGGAHTDTQYF
TRBJ1-4	TRBV4-3	15	CASSQVDATNEKLFF
TRBJ2-7	TRBV10-3	13	CAISDVVAYEQYF
TRBJ2-5	TRBV24-1	13	CATSGGATETQYF
TRBJ2-5	TRBV9	15	CASSLGLAGGETQYF
TRBJ1-5	TRBV4-1	16	CASSQLQGAWDQPQHF
TRBJ2-7	TRBV10-3	12	CAIRTTQDEQYF
TRBJ2-5	TRBV20-1	15	CSARPARADGGTQYF
TRBJ2-7	TRBV29-1	21	CSVGKGLLPTRYQEMPYEQYF
TRBJ2-3	TRBV4-3	15	CASSQEGRGLDTQYF
TRBJ1-1	TRBV29-1	11	CSVEKASSAFF
TRBJ1-2	TRBV29-1	14	CSVDGQGYSYGYTF
TRBJ2-3	TRBV6-6	17	CASSYSNGQYNADTQYF
TRBJ2-2	TRBV28	16	CASTLRGATNTGELFF
TRBJ2-7	TRBV6-1	12	CASGQAGYEQYF
TRBJ2-7	TRBV20-1	12	CSARTGTSRQYF
TRBJ1-1	TRBV13	14	CASMTGGAYTEAFF
TRBJ2-7	TRBV4-2	15	CASSQEGGSSYEQYF
TRBJ1-1	TRBV7-2	12	CASSLDLPEAFF
TRBJ2-7	TRBV7-9	14	CASSLASIDYEQYF
TRBJ1-2	TRBV9	14	CASSAGHPYYGYTF
TRBJ2-2	TRBV7-2	15	CASSFGGGVSGELFF
TRBJ2-5	TRBV7-2	15	CVSWTSGSYQETQYF
TRBJ1-2	TRBV20-1	13	CSARDGFTLGYTF
TRBJ2-7	TRBV18	12	CASSPAIYEQYF
TRBJ1-4	TRBV9	14	CASSYDSVNEKLFF
TRBJ2-7	TRBV6-5	14	CASSNRDIFYEQYF
TRBJ2-5	TRBV2	16	CASRVLGVKSQETQYF
TRBJ2-6	TRBV29-1	16	CSVDPAGGSGANVLTF
TRBJ2-1	TRBV6-2/TRBV6-3	13	CASTDLPSVKQFF
TRBJ2-2	TRBV7-2	15	CASSLPTGWSGELFF
TRBJ1-2	TRBV2	13	CASSDSMVDGYTF